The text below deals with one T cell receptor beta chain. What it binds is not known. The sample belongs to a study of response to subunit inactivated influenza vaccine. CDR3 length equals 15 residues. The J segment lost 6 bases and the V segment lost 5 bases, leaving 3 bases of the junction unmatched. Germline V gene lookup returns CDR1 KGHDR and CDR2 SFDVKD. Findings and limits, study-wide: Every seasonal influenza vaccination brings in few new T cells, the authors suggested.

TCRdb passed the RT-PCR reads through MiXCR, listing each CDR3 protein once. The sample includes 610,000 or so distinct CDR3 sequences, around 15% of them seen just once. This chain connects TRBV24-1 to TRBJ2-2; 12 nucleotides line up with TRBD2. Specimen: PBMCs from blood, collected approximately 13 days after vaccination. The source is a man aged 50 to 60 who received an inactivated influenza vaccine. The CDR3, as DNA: TGTGCCACCAGTGCGAGACTAGCGGGGGCCGGGGAGCTGTTTTTT. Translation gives CATSARLAGAGELFF.